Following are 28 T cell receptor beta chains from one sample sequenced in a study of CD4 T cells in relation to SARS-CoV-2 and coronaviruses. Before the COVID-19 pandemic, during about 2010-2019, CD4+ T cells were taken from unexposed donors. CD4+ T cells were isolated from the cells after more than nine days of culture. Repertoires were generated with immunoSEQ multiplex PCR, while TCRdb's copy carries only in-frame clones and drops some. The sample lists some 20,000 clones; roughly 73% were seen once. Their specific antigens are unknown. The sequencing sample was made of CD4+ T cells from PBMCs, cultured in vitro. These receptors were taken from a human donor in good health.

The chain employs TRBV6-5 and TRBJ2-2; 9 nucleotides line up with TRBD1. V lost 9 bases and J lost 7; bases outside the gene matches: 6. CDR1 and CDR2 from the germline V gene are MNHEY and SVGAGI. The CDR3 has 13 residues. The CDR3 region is CASYRGQGGELFF. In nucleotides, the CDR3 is TGTGCCAGTTACAGGGGGCAGGGCGGGGAGCTGTTTTTT.

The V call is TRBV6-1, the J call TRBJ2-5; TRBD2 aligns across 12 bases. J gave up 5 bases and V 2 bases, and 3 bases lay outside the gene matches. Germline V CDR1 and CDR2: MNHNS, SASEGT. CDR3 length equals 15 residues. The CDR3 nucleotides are TGTGCCAGCAGTGAAATGGGGACTAGCGGGGAGACCCAGTACTTC. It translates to CASSEMGTSGETQYF.

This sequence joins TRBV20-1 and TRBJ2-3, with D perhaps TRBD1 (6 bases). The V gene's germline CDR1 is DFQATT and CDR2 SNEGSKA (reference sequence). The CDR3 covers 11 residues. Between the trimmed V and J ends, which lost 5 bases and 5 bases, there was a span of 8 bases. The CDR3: CSALRGDTQYF. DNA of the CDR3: TGCAGTGCTCTCAGGGGAGATACGCAGTATTTT.

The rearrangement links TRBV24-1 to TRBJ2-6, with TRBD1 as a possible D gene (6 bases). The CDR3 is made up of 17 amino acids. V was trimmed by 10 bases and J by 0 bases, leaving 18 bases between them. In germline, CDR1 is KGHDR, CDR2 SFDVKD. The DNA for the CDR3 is TGTGCCACTGACGGCGGACAGACCATCTCTGGGGCCAACGTCCTGACTTTC. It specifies CATDGGQTISGANVLTF.

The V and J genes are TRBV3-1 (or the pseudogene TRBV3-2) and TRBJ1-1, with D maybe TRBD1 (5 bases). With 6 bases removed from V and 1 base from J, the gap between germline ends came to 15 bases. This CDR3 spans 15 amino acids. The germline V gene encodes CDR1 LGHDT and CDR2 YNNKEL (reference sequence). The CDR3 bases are TGTGCCAGCAGTCGGACACAACATACGAACACTGAAGCTTTCTTT. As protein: CASSRTQHTNTEAFF.

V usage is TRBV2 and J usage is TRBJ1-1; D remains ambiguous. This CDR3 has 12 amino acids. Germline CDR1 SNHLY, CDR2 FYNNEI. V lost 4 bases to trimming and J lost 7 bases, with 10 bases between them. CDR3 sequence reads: CASSVGGNEAFF. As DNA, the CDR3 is TGTGCCAGCAGTGTCGGCGGCAATGAAGCTTTCTTT. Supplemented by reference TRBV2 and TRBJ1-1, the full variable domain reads EPEVTQTPSHQVTQMGQEVILRCVPISNHLYFYWYRQILGQKVEFLVSFYNNEISEKSEIFDDQFSVERPDGSNFTLKIRSTKLEDSAMYFCASSVGGNEAFFGQGTRLTVV.

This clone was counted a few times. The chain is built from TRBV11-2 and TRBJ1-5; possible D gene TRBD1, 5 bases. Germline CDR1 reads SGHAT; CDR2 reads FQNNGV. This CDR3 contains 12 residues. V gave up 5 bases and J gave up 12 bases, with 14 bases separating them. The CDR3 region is CASSHLTGVQHF. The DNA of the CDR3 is TGTGCCAGCAGCCATCTTACGGGGGTCCAGCATTTT.

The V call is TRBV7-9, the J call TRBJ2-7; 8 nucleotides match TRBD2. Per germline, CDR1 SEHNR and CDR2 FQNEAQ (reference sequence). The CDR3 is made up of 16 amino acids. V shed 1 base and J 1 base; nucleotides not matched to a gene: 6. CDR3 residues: CASSLGQSGSSYEQYF. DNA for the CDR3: TGTGCCAGCAGCTTAGGCCAGAGCGGGAGTTCCTACGAGCAGTACTTC.

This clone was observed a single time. In DNA, the CDR3 is TGTGCCAGCAGTTTCCCCGGCAGCGCGAAAGAGACCCAGTACTTC. As protein: CASSFPGSAKETQYF. The chain carries TRBV28 and TRBJ2-5; D remains ambiguous. This CDR3 spans 15 amino acids. CDR1 is MDHEN and CDR2 is SYDVKM in the germline V gene. V was clipped by 3 bases and J by 3 bases, with 14 bases between them.

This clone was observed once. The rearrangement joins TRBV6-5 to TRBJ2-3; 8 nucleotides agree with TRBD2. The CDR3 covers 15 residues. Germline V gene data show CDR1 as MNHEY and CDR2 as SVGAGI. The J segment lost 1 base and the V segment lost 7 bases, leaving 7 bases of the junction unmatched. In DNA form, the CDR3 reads TGTGCCAGCACCCTCAGCGGGAGCCGCACAGATACGCAGTATTTT. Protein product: CASTLSGSRTDTQYF.

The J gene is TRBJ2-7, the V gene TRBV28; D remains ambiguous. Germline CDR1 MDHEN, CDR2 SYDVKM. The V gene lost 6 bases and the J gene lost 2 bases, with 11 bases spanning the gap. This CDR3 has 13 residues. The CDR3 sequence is CASSLTSPYEQYF. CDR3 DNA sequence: TGTGCCAGCAGCCTTACTTCCCCCTACGAGCAGTACTTC.

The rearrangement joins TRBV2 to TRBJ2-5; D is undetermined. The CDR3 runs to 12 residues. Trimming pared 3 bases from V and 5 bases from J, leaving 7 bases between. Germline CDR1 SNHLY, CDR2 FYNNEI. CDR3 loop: CASSEVEETQYF. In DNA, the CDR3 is TGTGCCAGCAGTGAGGTAGAGGAGACCCAGTACTTC.

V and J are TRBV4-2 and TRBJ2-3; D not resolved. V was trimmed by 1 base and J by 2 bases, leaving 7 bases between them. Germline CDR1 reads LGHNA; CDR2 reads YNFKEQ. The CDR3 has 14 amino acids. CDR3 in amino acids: CASSQVSNTDTQYF. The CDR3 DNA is TGTGCCAGCAGCCAAGTATCTAACACAGATACGCAGTATTTT.

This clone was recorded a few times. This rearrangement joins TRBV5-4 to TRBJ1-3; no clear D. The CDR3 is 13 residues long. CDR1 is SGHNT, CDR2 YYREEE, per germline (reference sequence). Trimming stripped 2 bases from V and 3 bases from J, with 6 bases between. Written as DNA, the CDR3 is TGTGCCAGCAGCTTTTCGGTTGGAAACACCATATATTTT. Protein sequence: CASSFSVGNTIYF.

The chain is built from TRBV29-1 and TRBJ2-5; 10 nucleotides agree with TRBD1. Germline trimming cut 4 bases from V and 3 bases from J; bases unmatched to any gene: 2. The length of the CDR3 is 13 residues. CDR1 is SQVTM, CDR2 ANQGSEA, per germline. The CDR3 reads CSVGGTGEETQYF. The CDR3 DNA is TGCAGCGTTGGGGGGACAGGGGAAGAGACCCAGTACTTC.

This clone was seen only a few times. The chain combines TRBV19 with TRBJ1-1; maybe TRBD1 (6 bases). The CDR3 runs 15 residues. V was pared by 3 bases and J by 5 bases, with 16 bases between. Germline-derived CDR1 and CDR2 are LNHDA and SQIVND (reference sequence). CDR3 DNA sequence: TGTGCCAGTAGTATCGGGTCAGGGGTGGGGACTGAAGCTTTCTTT. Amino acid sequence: CASSIGSGVGTEAFF.

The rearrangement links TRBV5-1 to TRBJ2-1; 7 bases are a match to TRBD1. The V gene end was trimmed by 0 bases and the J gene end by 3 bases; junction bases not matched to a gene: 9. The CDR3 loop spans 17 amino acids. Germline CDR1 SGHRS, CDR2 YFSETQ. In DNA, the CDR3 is TGCGCCAGCAGCTTGGTGACAGGGTGGGAGATCTACAATGAGCAGTTCTTC. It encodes CASSLVTGWEIYNEQFF.

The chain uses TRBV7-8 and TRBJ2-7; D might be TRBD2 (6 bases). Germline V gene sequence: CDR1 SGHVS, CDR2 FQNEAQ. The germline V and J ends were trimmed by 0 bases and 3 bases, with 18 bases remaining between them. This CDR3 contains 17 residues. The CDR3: CASSLAPNVEGIYEQYF. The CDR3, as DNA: TGTGCCAGCAGCTTAGCCCCGAATGTGGAGGGAATCTACGAGCAGTACTTC.

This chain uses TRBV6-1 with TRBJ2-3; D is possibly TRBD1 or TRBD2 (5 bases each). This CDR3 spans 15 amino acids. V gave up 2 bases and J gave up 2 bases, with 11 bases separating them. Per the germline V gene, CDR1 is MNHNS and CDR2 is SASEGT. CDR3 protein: CASSESGRVTDTQYF. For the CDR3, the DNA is TGTGCCAGCAGTGAATCAGGGCGGGTCACAGATACGCAGTATTTT.

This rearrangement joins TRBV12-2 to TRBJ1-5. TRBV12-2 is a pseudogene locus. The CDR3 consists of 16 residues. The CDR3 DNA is TGTGCAAGTCGCGGCCCAGACGGTTATAGCAATCAGCCCCAGCATTTT. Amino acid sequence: CASRGPDGYSNQPQHF.

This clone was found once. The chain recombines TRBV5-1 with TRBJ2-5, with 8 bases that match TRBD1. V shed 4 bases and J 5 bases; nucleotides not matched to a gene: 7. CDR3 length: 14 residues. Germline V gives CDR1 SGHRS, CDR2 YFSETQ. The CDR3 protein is CASSTGQGRETQYF. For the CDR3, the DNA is TGCGCCAGCAGCACCGGACAGGGAAGGGAGACCCAGTACTTC.

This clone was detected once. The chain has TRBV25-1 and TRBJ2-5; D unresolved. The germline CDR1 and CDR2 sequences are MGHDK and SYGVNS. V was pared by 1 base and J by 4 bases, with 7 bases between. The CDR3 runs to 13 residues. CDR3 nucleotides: TGTGCCAGCAGTGAATCCTACGGAGAGACCCAGTACTTC. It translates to CASSESYGETQYF.

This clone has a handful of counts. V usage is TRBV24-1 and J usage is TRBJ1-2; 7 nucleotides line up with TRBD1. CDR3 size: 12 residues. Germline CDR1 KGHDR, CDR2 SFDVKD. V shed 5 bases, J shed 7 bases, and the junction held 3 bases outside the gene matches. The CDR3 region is CATSAGQLGYTF. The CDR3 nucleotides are TGTGCCACCAGTGCGGGACAGCTTGGCTACACCTTC.

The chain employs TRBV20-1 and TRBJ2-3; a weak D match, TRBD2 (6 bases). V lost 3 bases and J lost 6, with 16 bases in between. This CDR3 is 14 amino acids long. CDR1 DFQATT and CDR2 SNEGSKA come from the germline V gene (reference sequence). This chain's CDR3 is CSASTPFGGDTQYF. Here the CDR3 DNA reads TGCAGTGCTAGTACCCCCTTTGGGGGGGATACGCAGTATTTT.

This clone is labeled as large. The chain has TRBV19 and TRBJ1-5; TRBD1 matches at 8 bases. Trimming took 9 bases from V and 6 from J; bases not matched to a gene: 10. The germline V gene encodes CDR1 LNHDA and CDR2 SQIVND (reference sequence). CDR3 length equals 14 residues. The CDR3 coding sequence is TGTGCCAGCAACTTTGACAGGGGCGGTCAGCCCCAGCATTTT. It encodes CASNFDRGGQPQHF. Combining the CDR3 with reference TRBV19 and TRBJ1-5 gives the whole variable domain DGGITQSPKYLFRKEGQNVTLSCEQNLNHDAMYWYRQDPGQGLRLIYYSQIVNDFQKGDIAEGYSVSREKKESFPLTVTSAQKNPTAFYLCASNFDRGGQPQHFGDGTRLSIL.

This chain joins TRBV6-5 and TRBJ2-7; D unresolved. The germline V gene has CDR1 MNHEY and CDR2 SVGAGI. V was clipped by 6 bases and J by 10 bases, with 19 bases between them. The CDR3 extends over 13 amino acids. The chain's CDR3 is CASRGIEVRGQYF. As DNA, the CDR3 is TGTGCCAGCAGGGGAATCGAGGTCCGCGGCCAGTACTTC.

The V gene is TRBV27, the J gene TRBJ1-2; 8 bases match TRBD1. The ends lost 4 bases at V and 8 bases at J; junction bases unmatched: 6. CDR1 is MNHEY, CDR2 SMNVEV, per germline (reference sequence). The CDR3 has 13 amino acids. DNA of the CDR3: TGTGCCAGCAGTTCCCGGACAGGGCAAGGCTACACCTTC. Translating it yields CASSSRTGQGYTF.

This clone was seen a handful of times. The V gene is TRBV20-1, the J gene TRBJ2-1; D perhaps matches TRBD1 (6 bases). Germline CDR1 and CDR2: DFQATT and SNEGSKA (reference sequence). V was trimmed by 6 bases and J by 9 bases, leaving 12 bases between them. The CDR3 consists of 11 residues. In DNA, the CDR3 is TGCAGTGCCCCAGGGACATTTGAGCAGTTCTTC. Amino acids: CSAPGTFEQFF.